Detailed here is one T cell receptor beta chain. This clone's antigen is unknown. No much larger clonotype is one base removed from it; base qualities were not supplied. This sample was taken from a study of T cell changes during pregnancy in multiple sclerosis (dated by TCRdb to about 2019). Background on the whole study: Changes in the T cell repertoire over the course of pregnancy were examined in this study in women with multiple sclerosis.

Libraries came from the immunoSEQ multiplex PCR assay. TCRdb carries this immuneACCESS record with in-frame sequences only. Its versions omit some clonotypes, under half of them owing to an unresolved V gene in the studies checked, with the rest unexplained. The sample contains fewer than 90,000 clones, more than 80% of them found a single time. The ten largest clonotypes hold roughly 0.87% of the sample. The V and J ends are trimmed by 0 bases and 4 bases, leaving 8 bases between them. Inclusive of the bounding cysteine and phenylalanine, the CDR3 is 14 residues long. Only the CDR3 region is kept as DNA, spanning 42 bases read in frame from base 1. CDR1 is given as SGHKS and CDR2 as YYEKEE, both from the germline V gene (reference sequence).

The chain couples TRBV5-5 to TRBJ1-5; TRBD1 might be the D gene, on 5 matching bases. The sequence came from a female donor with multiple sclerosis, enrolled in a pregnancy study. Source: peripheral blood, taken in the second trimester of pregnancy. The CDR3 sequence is CASSLAAGNQPQHF. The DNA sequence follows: TGTGCCAGCAGCTTGGCCGCAGGGAATCAGCCCCAGCATTTT.